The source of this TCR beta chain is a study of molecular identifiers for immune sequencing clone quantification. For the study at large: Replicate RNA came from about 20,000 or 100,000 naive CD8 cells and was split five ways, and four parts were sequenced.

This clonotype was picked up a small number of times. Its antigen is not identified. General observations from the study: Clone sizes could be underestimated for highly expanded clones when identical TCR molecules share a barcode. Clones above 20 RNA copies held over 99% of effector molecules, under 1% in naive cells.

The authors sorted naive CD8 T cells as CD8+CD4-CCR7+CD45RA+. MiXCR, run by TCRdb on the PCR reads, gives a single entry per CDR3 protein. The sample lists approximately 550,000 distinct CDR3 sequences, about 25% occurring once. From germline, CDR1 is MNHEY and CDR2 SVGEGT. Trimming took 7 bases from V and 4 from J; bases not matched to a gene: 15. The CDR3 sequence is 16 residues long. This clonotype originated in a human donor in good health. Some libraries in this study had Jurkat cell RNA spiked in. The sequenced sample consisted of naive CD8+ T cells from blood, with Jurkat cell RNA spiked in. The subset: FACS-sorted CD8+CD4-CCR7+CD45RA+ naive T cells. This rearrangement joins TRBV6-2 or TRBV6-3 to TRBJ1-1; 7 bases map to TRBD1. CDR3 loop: CASTEPDRPRGTEAFF. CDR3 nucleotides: TGTGCCAGCACAGAACCGGACAGGCCGCGGGGCACTGAAGCTTTCTTT.